These 18 T cell receptor beta chains originate from one sample sequenced in a study of blood T cell repertoires in COVID-19. Profiling relied on immunoSEQ multiplex PCR, and the TCRdb table lists in-frame clones only, not all of them. The sample consists of roughly 150,000 clones, about nine tenths of them appearing once. Sample: peripheral blood. These receptors were taken from a man aged 60 to 75 with active or convalescent COVID-19.

The chain combines TRBV19 with TRBJ1-6, with 8 bases lining up with TRBD1. Germline loops: CDR1 LNHDA, CDR2 SQIVND (reference sequence). Trimming took 10 bases from V and 8 from J; bases not matched to a gene: 4. This CDR3 spans 12 amino acids. This chain's CDR3 is CATAGGHSPLHF. The CDR3 bases are TGTGCCACGGCAGGGGGCCATTCACCCCTCCACTTT.

V is TRBV7-6 and J is TRBJ2-1; 15 bases line up with TRBD2. The CDR3 consists of 18 residues. Germline V gene lookup returns CDR1 SGHVS and CDR2 FNYEAQ. Germline trimming cut 2 bases from V and 3 bases from J; bases unmatched to any gene: 5. The CDR3 DNA is TGTGCCAGCAGCTTAACCGGGACTAGCGGGGGGAACTACAATGAGCAGTTCTTC. This gives the protein CASSLTGTSGGNYNEQFF.

To note about this clone: The junction shows a germline mismatch at one end, possibly a read error. The gene calls are TRBV6-1 and TRBJ1-6; 10 bases are shared with TRBD1. The CDR3 is 17 amino acids. CDR1 is MNHNS, CDR2 SASEGT, per germline. The CDR3: CAGSEVWVGQGESPLHF. In DNA, the CDR3 is TGTGCCGGCAGTGAAGTTTGGGTTGGACAGGGGGAGTCACCCCTCCACTTT.

The rearrangement joins TRBV19 to TRBJ2-7; 8 bases agree with TRBD2. Losses at the gene ends were 5 bases for V and 7 bases for J; bases not matched to a gene: 22. CDR1 and CDR2 (germline): LNHDA, SQIVND (reference sequence). This CDR3 is 18 amino acids long. CDR3 nucleotide sequence: TGTGCCAGTAGTTTCCCGCCCTCGCCCAGCGGGGGAAGGGGAGAGCAGTACTTC. Amino acids: CASSFPPSPSGGRGEQYF.

This chain links TRBV7-2 with TRBJ2-7; 7 nucleotides match TRBD2. CDR1 is SGHTA and CDR2 is FQGNSA in the germline V gene. The CDR3 covers 14 residues. The trim removed 8 bases at V and 0 bases at J, leaving 7 bases unmatched. The CDR3: CASLVGGVSYEQYF. CDR3 sequence (DNA): TGTGCCAGCCTCGTTGGGGGGGTCTCCTACGAGCAGTACTTC.

The J gene is TRBJ2-7, the V gene TRBV6-6; 8 bases align to TRBD1. Per germline, CDR1 MNHNY and CDR2 SVGAGI (reference sequence). This CDR3 comprises 14 residues. J was trimmed by 0 bases and V by 5 bases; bases with no gene match: 3. The CDR3 DNA follows: TGTGCCAGCAGTGACAGGGGTAGCTCCTACGAGCAGTACTTC. This encodes CASSDRGSSYEQYF.

Turning to this clone: The sample carries other DNA sequences with the same CDR3. The genes are TRBV6-4 and TRBJ2-2; TRBD1 agrees at 7 bases. The germline V gene encodes CDR1 MRHNA and CDR2 SNTAGT. With V trimmed by 6 bases and J by 3 bases, 4 bases remained unmatched. CDR3 length: 14 amino acids. The CDR3 coding sequence is TGTGCCAGCAGCGGAACAGGGGACACCGGGGAGCTGTTTTTT. It yields the protein CASSGTGDTGELFF.

This sequence joins TRBV19 and TRBJ2-5; no definite D call. V lost 3 bases, J lost 7 bases, and 15 bases lay in between. The CDR3 has 14 residues. The germline V gene has CDR1 LNHDA and CDR2 SQIVND (reference sequence). The CDR3 here is CASSISLVYVTQYF. The CDR3 nucleotides read TGTGCCAGTAGTATTAGCCTAGTTTATGTGACCCAGTACTTC.

The J gene is TRBJ1-2, the V gene TRBV12-5; 8 positions match TRBD1. With 1 base clipped from V and 6 bases from J, the junction kept 1 base outside the gene matches. CDR3 length: 13 residues. Germline V CDR1 and CDR2: LGHNT, FRNRAP. CDR3 amino acids: CASGLGQGHGYTF. The DNA for the CDR3 is TGTGCTAGTGGTTTGGGACAGGGGCATGGCTACACCTTC. Drawing the rest from reference TRBV12-5 and TRBJ1-2, the complete variable domain is DARVTQTPRHKVTEMGQEVTMRCQPILGHNTVFWYRQTMMQGLELLAYFRNRAPLDDSGMPKDRFSAEMPDATLATLKIQPSEPRDSAVYFCASGLGQGHGYTFGSGTRLTVV.

This clone has just a few counts. This chain connects TRBV30 to TRBJ1-2; D not certain. The CDR3 contains 15 residues. V was trimmed by 0 bases and J by 1 base, leaving 12 bases between them. Germline CDR1 GTSNPN, CDR2 SVGIG (reference sequence). CDR3 sequence: CAWSVRGVSNYGYTF. The CDR3 coding sequence is TGTGCCTGGAGTGTACGGGGTGTCAGTAACTATGGCTACACCTTC. Full variable domain (outside the CDR3, taken from reference TRBV30 and TRBJ1-2): SQTIHQWPATLVQPVGSPLSLECTVEGTSNPNLYWYRQAAGRGLQLLFYSVGIGQISSEVPQNLSASRPQDRQFILSSKKLLLSDSGFYLCAWSVRGVSNYGYTFGSGTRLTVV.

The rearrangement links TRBV6-2 or TRBV6-3 to TRBJ2-7; D may be TRBD2 (6 bases). Between the trimmed V and J ends, which lost 4 bases and 9 bases, there was a span of 13 bases. The CDR3 contains 12 residues. Germline CDR1 reads MNHEY; CDR2 reads SVGEGT. This CDR3 is CASSSPEGGQYF. CDR3 sequence (DNA): TGTGCCAGCAGTTCGCCGGAGGGCGGGCAGTACTTC.

The chain is built from TRBV11-3 and TRBJ2-1; 12 bases align to TRBD2. Germline V gene data show CDR1 as SGHNT and CDR2 as YENEEA. J gave up 7 bases and V 4 bases, and 8 bases lay outside the gene matches. The CDR3 consists of 16 residues. The chain's CDR3 is CASSSSGLAGTNEQFF. CDR3 nucleotide sequence: TGTGCCAGCAGCTCCTCCGGACTAGCGGGAACGAATGAGCAGTTCTTC.

The chain is built from TRBV19 and TRBJ1-1; 7 bases align to TRBD1. J gave up 5 bases and V 6 bases, and 9 bases lay outside the gene matches. Germline V gene lookup returns CDR1 LNHDA and CDR2 SQIVND (reference sequence). CDR3 size: 14 residues. The CDR3 DNA is TGTGCCAGTAGGGACAGGCCTTCCGAAACTGAAGCTTTCTTT. This sequence encodes CASRDRPSETEAFF.

The chain has TRBV19 and TRBJ2-2; 7 nucleotides agree with TRBD1. Germline V gives CDR1 LNHDA, CDR2 SQIVND (reference sequence). The junction had 3 bases not matched to a gene; V was cut back by 9 bases and J by 2 bases. CDR3 length equals 13 residues. Written as DNA, the CDR3 is TGTGCCAGCTGGGACAGCAACACCGGGGAGCTGTTTTTT. Protein sequence: CASWDSNTGELFF.

The chain combines TRBV5-1 with TRBJ2-5, with TRBD1 matching 10 bases. The CDR3 loop spans 14 amino acids. V was pared by 7 bases and J by 2 bases, with 5 bases of the junction left unmatched. Looked up from germline, CDR1 is SGHRS and CDR2 is YFSETQ. The CDR3 bases are TGCGCCAGCGCCACGGGACAGGGGCAAGAGACCCAGTACTTC. Its translation is CASATGQGQETQYF.

This clone was seen a few times. The junction differs from germline at one of its ends, possibly a read error. CDR3 nucleotide sequence: TGTGCCAGTAGTATGCGGAACGCTGAAGCTTTCTTT. Protein product: CASSMRNAEAFF. This rearrangement joins TRBV19 to TRBJ1-1, with D unresolved. The CDR3 length is 12 residues. The germline V gene encodes CDR1 LNHDA and CDR2 SQIVND (reference sequence). Full variable domain (outside the CDR3, taken from reference TRBV19 and TRBJ1-1): DGGITQSPKYLFRKEGQNVTLSCEQNLNHDAMYWYRQDPGQGLRLIYYSQIVNDFQKGDIAEGYSVSREKKESFPLTVTSAQKNPTAFYLCASSMRNAEAFFGQGTRLTVV.

This clone has only a few counts. V is TRBV6-1 and J is TRBJ1-6; D is uncertain. CDR1 and CDR2 from the germline V gene are MNHNS and SASEGT. The CDR3 consists of 12 residues. V lost 2 bases and J 11 bases, leaving 7 bases between the germline ends. The CDR3 protein is CASSEMWPPLHF. In nucleotides, the CDR3 is TGTGCCAGCAGTGAAATGTGGCCACCCCTCCACTTT.

The chain couples TRBV3-1 (or the pseudogene TRBV3-2) to TRBJ2-1; D may be TRBD1 (6 bases). V was trimmed by 4 bases and J by 14 bases, leaving 24 bases between them. The CDR3 runs 15 residues. Germline CDR1 reads LGHDT; CDR2 reads YNNKEL (reference sequence). The DNA of the CDR3 is TGTGCCAGCAGCCTCGGTCCTTGGACGGAAGGGGGTAAGTTCTTC. It encodes CASSLGPWTEGGKFF.